This section outlines one T cell receptor (beta chain) sequence together with its context. V was trimmed by 4 bases and J by 0 bases, leaving 11 bases between them. The CDR3 has 14 residues. Per the germline V gene, CDR1 is SGHRS and CDR2 is YFSETQ. This sample was included in a study of CD8 T cells in Susac syndrome. RNA totalling roughly 0.5 to 1 ug underwent reverse transcription with random hexamers. TCRdb itself ran the immunoSEQ multiplex PCR reads through MiXCR, one entry per CDR3 protein. The sample has around 90,000 distinct CDR3 sequences, about 95% seen once; the top ten hold approximately 0.57%.

This clonotype was sampled from a human donor with Susac syndrome. The gene calls are TRBV5-1 and TRBJ2-7; tentatively, D is TRBD1 or TRBD2 (6 bases each). Sequenced material: CD8+ T cells from PBMCs. CDR3 DNA: TGCGCCAGCAGCCCGGGGGCAAGCTCCTACGAGCAGTACTTC. Translating it yields CASSPGASSYEQYF.